Below, 10 T cell receptor beta chains from the same sample are listed, as sequenced in a study of CD8 T cells in Susac syndrome. It was with random hexamers that roughly 0.5 to 1 ug RNA was reverse transcribed. One entry per CDR3 protein, called by TCRdb with MiXCR from the immunoSEQ multiplex PCR reads. The profile shows some 150,000 distinct CDR3 sequences, about 95% of them singletons. Sequencing used CD4+ T cells from PBMCs. These receptors all come from a human donor with Susac syndrome.

The rearrangement joins TRBV29-1 to TRBJ1-6, with a possible D match to TRBD1 (6 bases). V was trimmed by 6 bases and J by 7 bases, leaving 13 bases between them. This CDR3 has 13 residues. Germline CDR1 is SQVTM and CDR2 is ANQGSEA. The CDR3 DNA is TGCAGCGTCGCTACAGGGTTGAATTCACCCCTCCACTTT. Protein product: CSVATGLNSPLHF.

This clonotype came up a few times. The CDR3 nucleotides are TGTGCCAGCAGTTACTCGAAACAGGATAATTCACCCCTCCACTTT. Amino acids: CASSYSKQDNSPLHF. This chain uses TRBV6-5 with TRBJ1-6; D might be TRBD1 (5 bases). The CDR3 runs to 15 residues. CDR1 and CDR2 from the germline V gene are MNHEY and SVGAGI. The germline V and J ends were trimmed by 0 bases and 5 bases, with 8 bases remaining between them.

The genes are TRBV11-2 and TRBJ1-4; D gene unclear. Trimming shortened V by 3 bases and J by 12 bases, and 17 bases separated the two germline ends. Germline CDR1 and CDR2: SGHAT and FQNNGV. The CDR3 spans 14 residues. The CDR3 here is CASSFSPIPEQLFF. CDR3 nucleotide sequence: TGTGCCAGCAGCTTTAGCCCTATCCCGGAACAACTGTTTTTT.

CDR3 in amino acids: CSAIDRYTQYF. The CDR3 coding sequence is TGCAGTGCAATTGACCGGTATACGCAGTATTTT. V usage is TRBV20-1 and J usage is TRBJ2-3, with D unresolved. CDR1 is DFQATT, CDR2 SNEGSKA, per germline (reference sequence). This CDR3 contains 11 residues. V was cut by 6 bases and J by 7 bases, with 11 bases left in between.

This clonotype has just a few counts. This chain joins TRBV12-3 or TRBV12-4 and TRBJ2-6, with 7 nucleotides matching TRBD1. The CDR3 covers 15 residues. J was trimmed by 2 bases and V by 2 bases; bases with no gene match: 0. The CDR3 sequence is CASSLQGAGANVLTF. CDR3 bases: TGTGCCAGCAGTTTACAGGGGGCTGGGGCCAACGTCCTGACTTTC.

The CDR3 bases are TGTGCTAGTGGCTACGGGGGGAACTACGAGCAGTACTTC. Encoded protein: CASGYGGNYEQYF. The chain combines TRBV12-5 with TRBJ2-7; 7 bases line up with TRBD2. Trimming cost V 6 bases and J 3 bases; bases outside gene matches: 5. CDR3 size: 13 residues. CDR1 and CDR2 from the germline V gene are LGHNT and FRNRAP.

The J gene is TRBJ2-2, the V gene TRBV6-2 or TRBV6-3; D is ambiguous. Trimming stripped 2 bases from V and 4 bases from J, with 8 bases between. The CDR3 spans 14 residues. Germline V CDR1 and CDR2: MNHEY, SVGEGT. CDR3: CASSYPGLTGELFF. CDR3 DNA: TGTGCCAGCAGTTACCCCGGGCTCACCGGGGAGCTGTTTTTT.

This clonotype was seen a single time. This chain links TRBV2 with TRBJ2-5, with unresolved D. In germline, CDR1 is SNHLY, CDR2 FYNNEI. V gave up 5 bases and J gave up 3 bases, with 10 bases separating them. CDR3 size: 13 residues. CDR3 in amino acids: CASSRLTEETQYF. The CDR3 DNA sequence: TGTGCCAGCAGTAGATTAACAGAAGAGACCCAGTACTTC.

The chain carries TRBV3-1 and TRBJ1-2; D possibly corresponds to TRBD1 (6 bases). Between the trimmed V and J ends, which lost 5 bases and 10 bases, there was a span of 14 bases. There are 12 residues in the CDR3. Germline CDR1 is LGHDT and CDR2 is YNNKEL (reference sequence). The CDR3 region is CASSIRDTVYTF. As DNA, the CDR3 is TGTGCCAGCAGCATCCGGGACACTGTCTACACCTTC.

The chain joins TRBV5-1 to TRBJ2-5; 9 positions agree with TRBD2. V lost 0 bases and J lost 2; bases outside the gene matches: 5. The CDR3 loop spans 16 amino acids. CDR1 SGHRS and CDR2 YFSETQ come from the germline V gene. For the CDR3, the DNA is TGCGCCAGCAGCTTGGTGCTAGCGGGATTACAAGAGACCCAGTACTTC. Protein: CASSLVLAGLQETQYF.